The 9 T cell receptor beta chains given below trace back to one sample, sequenced in a study of blood T cells in healthy people across ages. The second PCR ran about 6 to 11 cycles with a sample-barcoded 5' primer and J-beta primers. Via MiXCR, TCRdb re-called the 5' RACE reads, giving one row per CDR3 protein. The sample shows 1.5 million to 2 million distinct CDR3 sequences, over 25% of them seen only once. What was sequenced was blood. The receptors derive from a woman in her twenties or thirties in good health.

The rearrangement links TRBV9 to TRBJ2-5; TRBD2 agrees at 13 bases. Germline V gene lookup returns CDR1 SGDLS and CDR2 YYNGEE. The CDR3 is made up of 16 amino acids. Trimming cost V 4 bases and J 5 bases; bases outside gene matches: 8. The CDR3, as DNA: TGTGCCAGCAGCTTTACTAGCGGGGGGGCAGGGGAGACCCAGTACTTC. It translates to CASSFTSGGAGETQYF.

This clonotype was counted at least ten times. The chain links TRBV25-1 to TRBJ1-2; D unresolved. The CDR3 extends over 13 amino acids. Germline CDR1 is MGHDK and CDR2 is SYGVNS. V lost 1 base to trimming and J lost 6 bases, with 9 bases between them. The CDR3 reads CASSESYQDGYTF. As DNA, the CDR3 is TGTGCCAGCAGTGAATCCTATCAGGATGGCTACACCTTC.

The rearrangement joins TRBV11-2 to TRBJ1-4, with D unclear. Deletions cut 8 bases from V and 8 bases from J, with 12 bases between. Germline-derived CDR1 and CDR2 are SGHAT and FQNNGV. CDR3 length equals 12 residues. The CDR3 reads CASSTLGEKLFF. CDR3 in DNA: TGTGCCAGCTCGACCCTTGGGGAAAAACTGTTTTTT.

In its sample, this clonotype was seen a few times. This sequence joins TRBV3-1 and TRBJ2-5; 8 bases align to TRBD1. CDR1 is LGHDT, CDR2 YNNKEL, per germline (reference sequence). Losses at the gene ends were 7 bases for V and 7 bases for J; bases not matched to a gene: 11. There are 14 residues in the CDR3. CDR3 bases: TGTGCCAGCACCCTAAGGGGTCAGGGGGCGACCCAGTACTTC. Translated: CASTLRGQGATQYF.

This clonotype has just a few counts. The V gene is TRBV7-2, the J gene TRBJ1-4, with D possibly matching TRBD1 (5 bases). Germline loops: CDR1 SGHTA, CDR2 FQGNSA. The CDR3 length is 14 residues. V lost 5 bases to trimming and J lost 5 bases, with 12 bases between them. CDR3 in amino acids: CASSPGGGNEKLFF. DNA for the CDR3: TGTGCCAGCAGCCCGGGGGGAGGCAATGAAAAACTGTTTTTT.

V is TRBV11-2 and J is TRBJ2-3; D could derive from TRBD1 or TRBD2 (5 bases each). This CDR3 comprises 16 residues. Germline CDR1 SGHAT, CDR2 FQNNGV. Trimming took 4 bases from V and 7 from J, leaving 21 bases between them. The CDR3 DNA reads as TGTGCCAGCAGCTGGGCCGGGACCTACGACGAGAATACGCAGTATTTT. It is translated as CASSWAGTYDENTQYF.

This clonotype is a singleton in its sample. The chain recombines TRBV7-8 with TRBJ2-5; 9 bases agree with TRBD1. The CDR3 covers 15 residues. The V segment lost 3 bases and the J segment 11 bases; nucleotides outside the gene matches: 13. Germline CDR1 reads SGHVS; CDR2 reads FQNEAQ. The CDR3 loop reads CASSFRTGAYNEQYF. CDR3 nucleotide sequence: TGTGCCAGCAGCTTTCGGACAGGGGCCTACAATGAGCAGTACTTC.

This chain connects TRBV20-1 to TRBJ2-5; 7 bases map to TRBD1. Per germline, CDR1 DFQATT and CDR2 SNEGSKA (reference sequence). This CDR3 contains 15 residues. DNA for the CDR3: TGCAGCGGAATTTTAAGACAGGGATCCCAAGAGACCCAGTACTTC. Translation gives CSGILRQGSQETQYF.

The chain couples TRBV28 to TRBJ2-1, with no clear D. The J call is in doubt because the DNA end fits TRBJ2-7 better. This CDR3 region has 14 residues. Per germline, CDR1 MDHEN and CDR2 SYDVKM. Here the CDR3 reads CASSFAGSYNEQYF. CDR3 nucleotides: TGTGCCAGCAGTTTCGCCGGCTCCTACAATGAGCAGTACTTC.